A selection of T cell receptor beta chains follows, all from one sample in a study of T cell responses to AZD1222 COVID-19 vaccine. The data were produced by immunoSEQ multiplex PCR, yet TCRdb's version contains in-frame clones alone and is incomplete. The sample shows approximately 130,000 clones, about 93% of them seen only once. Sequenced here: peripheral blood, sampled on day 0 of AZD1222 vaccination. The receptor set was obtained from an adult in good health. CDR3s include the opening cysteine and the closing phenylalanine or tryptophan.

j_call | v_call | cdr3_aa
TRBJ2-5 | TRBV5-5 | CASSLSRVETQYF
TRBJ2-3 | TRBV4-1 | CASSPKAGGEEDTQYF
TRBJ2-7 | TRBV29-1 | CSVEKGSYEQYF
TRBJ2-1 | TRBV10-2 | CASRGASGGDYNEQFF
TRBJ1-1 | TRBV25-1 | CASSGQYYTEAFF
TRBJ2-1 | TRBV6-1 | CASSDQRGTEQFF
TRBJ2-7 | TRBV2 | CASSGGTGGYEQYF
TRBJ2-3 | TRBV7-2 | CASSLVGSRDTQYF
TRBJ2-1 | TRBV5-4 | CASSPFAGSYNEQFF
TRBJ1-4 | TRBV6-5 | CASAIQGDNEKLFF
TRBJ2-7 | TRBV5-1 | CASSPRSLNEQYF
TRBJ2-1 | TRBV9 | CASSVGTNEQFF
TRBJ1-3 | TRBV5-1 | CASSLATGLGNTIYF
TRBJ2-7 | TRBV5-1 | CASSLGGDPYEQYF
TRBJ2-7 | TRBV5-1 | CASSLTGTDYYEQYF
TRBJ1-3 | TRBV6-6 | CASGGAQENTIYF
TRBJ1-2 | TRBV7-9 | CASSLALRGDYGYTF
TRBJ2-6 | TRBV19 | CASSIGHSGANVLTF
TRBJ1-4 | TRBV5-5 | CASSVGGLGEKLFF
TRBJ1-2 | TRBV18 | CASSPGNGYTF
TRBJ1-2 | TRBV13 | CASSLGREGANYGYTF
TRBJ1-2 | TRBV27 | CASSFGTGPWGYTF
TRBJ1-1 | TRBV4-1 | CASSHEGGSTEAFF
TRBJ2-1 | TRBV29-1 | CSVGDRTPYNEQFF
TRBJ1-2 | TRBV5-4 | CASSLDSNYGYTF
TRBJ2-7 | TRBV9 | CASSVGGTSEQYF
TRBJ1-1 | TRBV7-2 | CASSLHGRDTEAFF
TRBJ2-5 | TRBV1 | CTSSPSLVAGGRETQYF
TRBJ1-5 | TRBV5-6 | CASSRGDREYSNQPQHF
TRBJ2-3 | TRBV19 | CASSIQGGADTQYF
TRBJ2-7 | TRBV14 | CASSQEGSHEQYF
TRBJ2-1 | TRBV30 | CAGRMGSSYNEQFF
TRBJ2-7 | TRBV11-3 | CASSLGTGSAYEQYF
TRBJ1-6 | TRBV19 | CASSIDKGRRLALHF
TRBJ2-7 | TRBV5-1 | CASSSTRDRVSEQYF
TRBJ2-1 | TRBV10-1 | CASSESGGSGGAYEQFF
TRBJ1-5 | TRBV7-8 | CASSQNREGQPQHF
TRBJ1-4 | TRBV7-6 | CASSSGQPNEKLFF
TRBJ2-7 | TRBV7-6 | CASSSSGGRYEQYF
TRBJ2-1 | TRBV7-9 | CASSLDSSNNEQFF
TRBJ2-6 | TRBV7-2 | CASSSKYSGANVLTF
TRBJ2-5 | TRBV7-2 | CASSPAPVLAETQYF
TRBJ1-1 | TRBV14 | CASSQEGSMNTEAFF
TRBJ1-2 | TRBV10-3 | CAISGWGGYTF
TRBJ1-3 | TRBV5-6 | CASSLAGQVHSGNTIYF
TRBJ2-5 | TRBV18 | CASSPRTLAGKETQYF
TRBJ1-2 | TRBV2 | CASRADRGGYTF
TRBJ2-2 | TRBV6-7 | CASSLPGTEDPIPSNTGELFF
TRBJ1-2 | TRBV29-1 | CSVAWDSFWGYTF
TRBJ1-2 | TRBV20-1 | CSARGGYTF
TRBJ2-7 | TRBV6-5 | CASSQGRSSYEQYF
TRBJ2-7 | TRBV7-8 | CASSFVSGIRRHEQYF
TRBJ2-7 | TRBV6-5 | CASSSARLREQYF